Sequencing of this TCR beta chain was carried out in a study of cytomegalovirus exposure and HLA in healthy donors. The PCR made use of 60 Vbeta and 13 Jbeta primers. Libraries were prepared by immunoSEQ multiplex PCR; TCRdb keeps only in-frame clonotypes and omits some of them. The table includes 150,000 to 170,000 clones, around 75% detected once. Overall study findings and caveats: Roughly even sequencing depth across donors was the assumption behind the presence/absence analyses. Analyzed later, most CMV-associated TCR beta chains appeared HLA-restricted. Researchers reported that a few CMV-associated chains were confirmed in vitro as CMV antigen-specific.

The CDR3 sequence is 12 residues long. V shed 5 bases and J 9 bases; nucleotides not matched to a gene: 6. The germline V gene has CDR1 SGHAT and CDR2 FQNNGV. Details on this clone: Its antigen is unidentified.

Sequenced: PBMCs. V is TRBV11-2 and J is TRBJ1-2; TRBD1 matches 7 bases. The source is a man aged 18 to 30 in good health and CMV-seronegative. The CDR3 protein is CASSIPGQSYTF. The CDR3, as DNA: TGTGCCAGCAGCATACCGGGACAGAGCTACACCTTC.